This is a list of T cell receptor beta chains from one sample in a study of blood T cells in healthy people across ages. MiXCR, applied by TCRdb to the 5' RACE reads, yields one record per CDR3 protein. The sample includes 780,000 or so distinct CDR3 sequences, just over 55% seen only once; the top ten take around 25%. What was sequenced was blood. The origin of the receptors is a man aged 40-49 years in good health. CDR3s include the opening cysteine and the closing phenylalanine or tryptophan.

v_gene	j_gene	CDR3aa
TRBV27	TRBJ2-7	CASSRGTGRSSYEQYF
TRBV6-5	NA	CASSSSYRGLEETQYF
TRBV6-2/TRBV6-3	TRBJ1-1	CASSYRAGMDTEAFF
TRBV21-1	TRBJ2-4	CASSKGRDRGQGNIQYF
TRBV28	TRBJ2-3	CASSLVTARLDTQYF
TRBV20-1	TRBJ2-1	CSAPEKLDLNEQLF
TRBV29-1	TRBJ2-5	CSVGRYDRGAGAQETQYF
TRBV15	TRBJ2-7	CATSSGWAVSSYEQYF
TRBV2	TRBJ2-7	CASSEARAGEQYF
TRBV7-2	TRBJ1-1	CASRTGTAGAYSGAFF
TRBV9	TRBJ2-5	CASSVARASGEETQYF
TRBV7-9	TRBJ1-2	CASSSTEGVYGYTF
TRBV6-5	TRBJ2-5	CASSRIDGGGQETQYF
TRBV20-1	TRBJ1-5	CSARVGTAESPQHF
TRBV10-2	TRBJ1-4	CASMGPGGGEKLFF
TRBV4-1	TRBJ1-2	CASSQGQGDNYGYTF
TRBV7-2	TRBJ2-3	CASSLSGSVADTQYF
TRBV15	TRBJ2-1	CATSAGGTGDNEQFF
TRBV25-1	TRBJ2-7	CASSERTGSYEQYF
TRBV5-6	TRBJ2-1	CASSPIRDYNEQFF
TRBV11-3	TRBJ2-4	CASSVLPGPQNIQYF
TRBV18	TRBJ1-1	CASSPQVPGRDTEAFF
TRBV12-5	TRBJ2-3	CASGWGSGTDTQYF